The 31 T cell receptor beta chains presented below share a single source sample, sequenced in a study of OX40 agonist ivuxolimab in advanced cancers. Measured with immunoSEQ multiplex PCR; TCRdb has only the in-frame clones, and not every one. The table has approximately 77,000 clones, more than 70% seen once. The sequencing here drew on CD4+ or CD8+ T cells sorted from blood, taken in a trial of the OX40 agonist ivuxolimab. All receptors come from an adult with an advanced solid tumor such as melanoma, head and neck, liver or kidney cancer.

The chain employs TRBV18 and TRBJ1-2, with D perhaps TRBD1 (6 bases). V shed 6 bases and J shed 10 bases, with 15 bases lying between them. Germline V gene lookup returns CDR1 KGHSH and CDR2 LQKENI. This CDR3 contains 12 residues. The CDR3 is CASSYQGTFYTF. The CDR3 coding sequence is TGTGCCAGCTCTTACCAAGGGACATTCTACACCTTC.

V is TRBV6-1 and J is TRBJ2-7; D may be TRBD1 (6 bases). V was clipped by 6 bases and J by 5 bases, with 11 bases between them. The CDR3 runs to 12 residues. Germline V gives CDR1 MNHNS, CDR2 SASEGT. CDR3 sequence reads: CASRGHIHEQYF. The CDR3 nucleotides read TGTGCCAGCAGGGGACACATCCACGAGCAGTACTTC.

The chain has TRBV5-1 and TRBJ2-5, with D perhaps TRBD1 or TRBD2 (6 bases each). CDR3 size: 13 residues. CDR1 is SGHRS and CDR2 is YFSETQ in the germline V gene. The germline V and J ends were trimmed by 3 bases and 4 bases, with 10 bases remaining between them. The CDR3 spells CASSWGASETQYF. The CDR3 region has the DNA TGCGCCAGCAGCTGGGGGGCATCAGAGACCCAGTACTTC.

The V gene is TRBV13, the J gene TRBJ2-7; no definite D call. Per the germline V gene, CDR1 is PRHDT and CDR2 is FYEKMQ (reference sequence). The CDR3 runs 14 residues. Trimming removed 0 bases from V and 2 bases from J, with 8 bases in between. The DNA for the CDR3 is TGTGCCAGCAGCTTAGGCCTCGTCGCCTACGAGCAGTACTTC. Protein: CASSLGLVAYEQYF.

This rearrangement joins TRBV10-3 to TRBJ2-3, with unresolved D. The V gene lost 8 bases and the J gene lost 8 bases, with 11 bases spanning the gap. The CDR3 runs to 11 residues. Germline CDR1 is ENHRY and CDR2 is SYGVKD. The CDR3 protein is CAIESRSTQYF. Written as DNA, the CDR3 is TGTGCCATCGAGTCTAGAAGTACGCAGTATTTT.

CDR3 loop: CASSPGGGVNTEAFF. CDR3 DNA sequence: TGTGCCAGTAGCCCCGGGGGGGGTGTGAACACTGAAGCTTTCTTT. J is TRBJ1-1 and V is TRBV19; possibly TRBD1 for D (5 bases). Germline CDR1 and CDR2: LNHDA and SQIVND (reference sequence). The CDR3 runs to 15 residues. Deletions cut 6 bases from V and 0 bases from J, with 14 bases between. The whole variable domain, filled in from reference TRBV19 and TRBJ1-1, reads DGGITQSPKYLFRKEGQNVTLSCEQNLNHDAMYWYRQDPGQGLRLIYYSQIVNDFQKGDIAEGYSVSREKKESFPLTVTSAQKNPTAFYLCASSPGGGVNTEAFFGQGTRLTVV.

The table lists this clone with a count of one. The chain employs TRBV2 and TRBJ2-4; the D gene is possibly TRBD2 (6 bases). CDR3 size: 16 residues. V lost 4 bases and J lost 8, with 21 bases in between. Germline-derived CDR1 and CDR2 are SNHLY and FYNNEI. CDR3 loop: CASSGHGGIRVDIQYF. The CDR3 DNA follows: TGTGCCAGCAGTGGTCACGGGGGAATTCGCGTGGACATTCAGTACTTC. Using reference TRBV2 and TRBJ2-4 for the parts outside the CDR3, the full variable domain is EPEVTQTPSHQVTQMGQEVILRCVPISNHLYFYWYRQILGQKVEFLVSFYNNEISEKSEIFDDQFSVERPDGSNFTLKIRSTKLEDSAMYFCASSGHGGIRVDIQYFGAGTRLSVL.

The V call is TRBV20-1, the J call TRBJ1-5; the D gene is possibly TRBD1 (6 bases). CDR3 size: 10 residues. Germline CDR1 DFQATT, CDR2 SNEGSKA (reference sequence). Trimming removed 3 bases from V and 11 bases from J, with 8 bases in between. The CDR3 here is CSARGAAQHF. CDR3 sequence (DNA): TGCAGTGCTAGGGGGGCAGCCCAGCATTTT.

The V call is TRBV25-1, the J call TRBJ1-3; D is uncertain. CDR3 size: 14 residues. The V and J ends lost 6 bases and 1 base respectively, with 10 bases between them. Germline-derived CDR1 and CDR2 are MGHDK and SYGVNS. The CDR3 loop reads CASRRGGSGNTIYF. In DNA, the CDR3 is TGTGCCAGCAGACGAGGAGGGTCTGGAAACACCATATATTTT.

V is TRBV2 and J is TRBJ2-3, with D perhaps TRBD1 (6 bases). Between the trimmed V and J ends, which lost 3 bases and 3 bases, there was a span of 13 bases. Germline V gene sequence: CDR1 SNHLY, CDR2 FYNNEI. This CDR3 is 15 amino acids long. The chain's CDR3 is CASSDTGRGTDTQYF. The CDR3 nucleotides are TGTGCCAGCAGTGACACAGGGAGAGGGACAGATACGCAGTATTTT.

The chain is built from TRBV30 and TRBJ2-4; D might be TRBD2 (5 bases). V was cut by 2 bases and J by 3 bases, with 14 bases left in between. CDR1 and CDR2 from the germline V gene are GTSNPN and SVGIG (reference sequence). The CDR3 runs to 15 residues. The CDR3 here is CAWSRVTGVKNIQYF. The CDR3 DNA follows: TGTGCCTGGAGTCGGGTTACCGGGGTCAAAAACATTCAGTACTTC.

Comments on this clone: Other DNA sequences in the same sample also yield this CDR3. This chain links TRBV5-1 with TRBJ2-5, with TRBD1 identical over 9 bases. The germline V gene has CDR1 SGHRS and CDR2 YFSETQ. V dropped 0 bases and J dropped 5; count of bases not matched to a gene: 2. The length of the CDR3 is 14 residues. CDR3 in DNA: TGCGCCAGCAGCTTGGCCGGACAGGGGGAGACCCAGTACTTC. Translated: CASSLAGQGETQYF.

This rearrangement joins TRBV27 to TRBJ2-7; a weak D match, TRBD1 (5 bases). The CDR3 has 14 residues. Trimming left V 8 bases short and J 6 bases short, with 20 bases between. Germline CDR1 MNHEY, CDR2 SMNVEV (reference sequence). This chain's CDR3 is CASGAGAGPLEQYF. CDR3 nucleotides: TGTGCCAGCGGGGCTGGGGCAGGGCCCCTCGAGCAGTACTTC.

The chain carries TRBV7-8 and TRBJ1-3; 8 nucleotides line up with TRBD1. Losses at the gene ends were 5 bases for V and 1 base for J; bases not matched to a gene: 7. The CDR3 is made up of 16 amino acids. Germline-derived CDR1 and CDR2 are SGHVS and FQNEAQ. CDR3 in amino acids: CASSPERQGSGNTIYF. For the CDR3, the DNA is TGTGCCAGCAGCCCAGAGAGACAGGGGTCTGGAAACACCATATATTTT.

This clone turned up a few times. The J gene is TRBJ1-5, the V gene TRBV27, with 8 bases that match TRBD1. CDR3 length: 16 residues. From germline, CDR1 is MNHEY and CDR2 SMNVEV (reference sequence). V gave up 6 bases and J gave up 3 bases; unmatched junction bases: 10. Here the CDR3 DNA reads TGTGCCAGCAGGAGGGAGGGACAGGTACTCAATCAGCCCCAGCATTTT. Encoded protein: CASRREGQVLNQPQHF.

This chain joins TRBV2 and TRBJ2-1; 8 bases map to TRBD2. CDR1 is SNHLY and CDR2 is FYNNEI in the germline V gene. CDR3 length: 15 residues. V shed 5 bases, J shed 0 bases, and the junction held 3 bases outside the gene matches. For the CDR3, the DNA is TGTGCCAGCAGTAAAAGCGGGGGCTCCTACAATGAGCAGTTCTTC. Amino acid sequence: CASSKSGGSYNEQFF.

This chain connects TRBV28 to TRBJ2-3, with D uncertain. The germline V gene has CDR1 MDHEN and CDR2 SYDVKM. Trimming stripped 6 bases from V and 1 base from J, with 11 bases between. CDR3 length equals 14 residues. CDR3 DNA: TGTGCCAGCAGAAGGCTTGAGGGCACAGATACGCAGTATTTT. It yields the protein CASRRLEGTDTQYF.

The chain uses TRBV19 and TRBJ2-5; the D is unclear. This CDR3 is built from 13 residues. CDR1 LNHDA and CDR2 SQIVND come from the germline V gene (reference sequence). The ends were cut back, 0 bases at V and 5 bases at J, with 7 bases in the middle. The CDR3 spells CASSIDLRETQYF. For the CDR3, the DNA is TGTGCCAGTAGTATAGATCTGCGGGAGACCCAGTACTTC.

J is TRBJ1-2 and V is TRBV23-1; weak D call: TRBD1 (6 bases). TRBV23-1 is reported as an ORF; its role is uncertain. The ends were cut back, 10 bases at V and 3 bases at J, with 15 bases in the middle. The CDR3 runs 13 residues. DNA of the CDR3: TGCGCCACGGGGGGCGACTTCGACTATGGCTACACCTTC. This codes for CATGGDFDYGYTF.

The chain employs TRBV5-6 and TRBJ1-1; 8 bases are a match to TRBD1. Germline V CDR1 and CDR2: SGHDT, YYEEEE. This CDR3 spans 16 amino acids. Losses at the gene ends were 3 bases for V and 5 bases for J; bases not matched to a gene: 12. The CDR3 nucleotides read TGTGCCAGCAGCTCTAGACTGACAGGGGCAGGGACTGAAGCTTTCTTT. It yields the protein CASSSRLTGAGTEAFF.

The chain uses TRBV11-2 and TRBJ2-7, with 9 bases that match TRBD2. CDR1 is SGHAT, CDR2 FQNNGV, per germline. The CDR3 contains 13 residues. Unmatched junction bases numbered 5, after V lost 7 bases and J lost 4 bases. The DNA of the CDR3 is TGTGCCAGCAATGCGGGGGGGATATACGAGCAGTACTTC. It translates to CASNAGGIYEQYF. Drawing the rest from reference TRBV11-2 and TRBJ2-7, the complete variable domain is EAGVAQSPRYKIIEKRQSVAFWCNPISGHATLYWYQQILGQGPKLLIQFQNNGVVDDSQLPKDRFSAERLKGVDSTLKIQPAKLEDSAVYLCASNAGGIYEQYFGPGTRLTVT.

This chain uses TRBV30 with TRBJ1-4; unclear D gene. V was clipped by 2 bases and J by 0 bases, with 13 bases between them. From germline, CDR1 is GTSNPN and CDR2 SVGIG (reference sequence). This CDR3 is built from 16 residues. The CDR3 spells CAWSTAAAATNEKLFF. Here the CDR3 DNA reads TGTGCCTGGAGTACAGCGGCGGCTGCAACTAATGAAAAACTGTTTTTT.

The rearrangement links TRBV29-1 to TRBJ2-1; 9 nucleotides line up with TRBD1. Germline V gene lookup returns CDR1 SQVTM and CDR2 ANQGSEA. J was trimmed by 8 bases and V by 4 bases; bases with no gene match: 12. There are 15 residues in the CDR3. In DNA, the CDR3 is TGCAGCGTTGTGGGGACAGGGTTTAATTCCGATGAGCAGTTCTTC. Translated, it gives CSVVGTGFNSDEQFF.

The chain employs TRBV5-1 and TRBJ2-5; D unresolved. V lost 2 bases, J lost 0 bases, and 5 bases lay in between. The CDR3 covers 13 residues. The germline gives CDR1 SGHRS, CDR2 YFSETQ. DNA of the CDR3: TGCGCCAGCAGCTTCTTCTACCAAGAGACCCAGTACTTC. Its protein is CASSFFYQETQYF.

The chain joins TRBV6-1 to TRBJ1-4; D is possibly TRBD1 (5 bases). V was shortened by 1 base and J by 6 bases, with 12 bases between the two germline ends. The CDR3 loop spans 15 amino acids. The V gene's germline CDR1 is MNHNS and CDR2 SASEGT. The CDR3 sequence: CASSEGGRTHEKLFF. Here the CDR3 DNA reads TGTGCCAGCAGTGAAGGGGGACGGACTCATGAAAAACTGTTTTTT.

V is TRBV29-1 and J is TRBJ2-5; D uncertain. The V gene lost 3 bases and the J gene lost 5 bases, with 10 bases spanning the gap. The CDR3 is made up of 12 amino acids. CDR1 is SQVTM and CDR2 is ANQGSEA in the germline V gene. The CDR3 loop reads CSVDAGRETQYF. The CDR3 nucleotides are TGCAGCGTTGACGCAGGAAGGGAGACCCAGTACTTC. Combining the CDR3 with reference TRBV29-1 and TRBJ2-5 gives the whole variable domain SAVISQKPSRDICQRGTSLTIQCQVDSQVTMMFWYRQQPGQSLTLIATANQGSEATYESGFVIDKFPISRPNLTFSTLTVSNMSPEDSSIYLCSVDAGRETQYFGPGTRLLVL.

In this sample, this clone turned up a few times. The V gene is TRBV18, the J gene TRBJ1-6; D call uncertain. This CDR3 is 13 amino acids long. V was pared by 8 bases and J by 7 bases, with 12 bases between. Germline lookup yields CDR1 KGHSH and CDR2 LQKENI. CDR3 sequence (DNA): TGTGCCAGCCACAAATCGAAGAATTCACCCCTCCACTTT. Translation: CASHKSKNSPLHF.

The chain links TRBV18 to TRBJ2-3; D is undetermined. V gave up 8 bases and J gave up 3 bases, with 12 bases separating them. This CDR3 has 13 amino acids. Germline V gene lookup returns CDR1 KGHSH and CDR2 LQKENI. The CDR3 loop reads CASAFSRTDTQYF. Written as DNA, the CDR3 is TGTGCCAGCGCCTTCTCACGGACAGATACGCAGTATTTT.

This chain joins TRBV2 and TRBJ1-2; TRBD1 might be the D (5 bases). This CDR3 has 12 amino acids. With 3 bases removed from V and 7 bases from J, the gap between germline ends came to 9 bases. Germline assignment: CDR1 SNHLY and CDR2 FYNNEI. The chain's CDR3 is CASSEGDPGYTF. The CDR3 DNA sequence: TGTGCCAGCAGTGAGGGGGATCCTGGCTACACCTTC. The whole variable domain, filled in from reference TRBV2 and TRBJ1-2, reads EPEVTQTPSHQVTQMGQEVILRCVPISNHLYFYWYRQILGQKVEFLVSFYNNEISEKSEIFDDQFSVERPDGSNFTLKIRSTKLEDSAMYFCASSEGDPGYTFGSGTRLTVV.

The V call is TRBV5-4, the J call TRBJ2-2, with 12 bases that match TRBD2. The V gene's germline CDR1 is SGHNT and CDR2 YYREEE (reference sequence). Trimming cost V 4 bases and J 4 bases; bases outside gene matches: 2. This CDR3 has 15 residues. Written as DNA, the CDR3 is TGTGCCAGCAGCACTAGCGGGAGGAGCACCGGGGAGCTGTTTTTT. This gives the protein CASSTSGRSTGELFF.

This sequence joins TRBV9 and TRBJ1-3; D possibly corresponds to TRBD1 (5 bases). V lost 1 base and J 0 bases, leaving 8 bases between the germline ends. The CDR3 runs to 15 residues. CDR1 and CDR2 (germline): SGDLS, YYNGEE. The CDR3 loop is CASSVQGSSGNTIYF. The DNA for the CDR3 is TGTGCCAGCAGCGTACAGGGTTCCTCTGGAAACACCATATATTTT.